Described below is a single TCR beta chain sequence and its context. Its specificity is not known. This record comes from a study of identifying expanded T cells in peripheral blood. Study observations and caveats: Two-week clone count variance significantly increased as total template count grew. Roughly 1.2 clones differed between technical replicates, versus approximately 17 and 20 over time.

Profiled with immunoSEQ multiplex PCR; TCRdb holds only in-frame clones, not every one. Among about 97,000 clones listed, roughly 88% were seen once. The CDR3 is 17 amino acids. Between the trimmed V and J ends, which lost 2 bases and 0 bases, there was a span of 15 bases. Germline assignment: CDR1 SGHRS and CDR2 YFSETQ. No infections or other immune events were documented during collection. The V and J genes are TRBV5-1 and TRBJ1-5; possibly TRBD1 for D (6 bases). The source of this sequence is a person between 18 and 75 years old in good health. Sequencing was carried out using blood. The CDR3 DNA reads TGCGCCAGCAGCTTAGGGCCCGGGACAAGTAGCAATCAGCCCCAGCATTTT. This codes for CASSLGPGTSSNQPQHF. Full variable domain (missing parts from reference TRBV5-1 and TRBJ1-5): KAGVTQTPRYLIKTRGQQVTLSCSPISGHRSVSWYQQTPGQGLQFLFEYFSETQRNKGNFPGRFSGRQFSNSRSEMNVSTLELGDSALYLCASSLGPGTSSNQPQHFGDGTRLSIL.